A selection of T cell receptor beta chains follows, all from one sample in a study of cytomegalovirus exposure and HLA in healthy donors. The repertoire was sequenced with immunoSEQ multiplex PCR; TCRdb's copy has only in-frame clones and lacks some. Among hundreds of thousands of clones listed, approximately 87% were seen once. Sequenced sample: PBMCs. The source of these receptors is a man aged 18 to 30 in good health and CMV-seronegative. Each CDR3 is given with its conserved first and last residue. The D gene is left open where the match is weak. Some rows mark clone size as missing; the rest say once, few, many or name a class of expanded clone.

CDR3: CASSLGTGGPSGNTIYF; DNA: TGCGCCAGCAGCTTGGGGACAGGGGGACCATCTGGAAACACCATATATTTT; J: TRBJ1-3; D: TRBD1; size: .; V: TRBV5-1
CDR3: CASKRGVFYEQYF; DNA: TGTGCCAGCAAGCGGGGGGTCTTTTACGAGCAGTACTTC; J: TRBJ2-7; D: TRBD2; size: .; V: TRBV6-5
CDR3: CASSLWTGGDQPQHF; DNA: TGCGCCAGCAGCCTTTGGACAGGGGGAGATCAGCCCCAGCATTTT; J: TRBJ1-5; D: TRBD1; size: .; V: TRBV4-1
CDR3: CSARAGYGYTF; DNA: TGCAGTGCTAGGGCAGGCTATGGCTACACCTTC; J: TRBJ1-2; D: .; size: .; V: TRBV20-1
CDR3: CASAPGTGAYEQYF; DNA: TGTGCCAGTGCGCCCGGGACAGGGGCCTACGAGCAGTACTTC; J: TRBJ2-7; D: TRBD1; size: .; V: TRBV19
CDR3: CSAKTGTEAFF; DNA: TGCAGTGCAAAGACAGGGACGGAAGCTTTCTTT; J: TRBJ1-1; D: TRBD1; size: .; V: TRBV20-1
CDR3: CASSVVDRHGGGELFF; DNA: TGTGCCAGCAGCGTAGTGGACAGGCATGGTGGAGGGGAGCTGTTTTTT; J: TRBJ2-2; D: TRBD1; size: .; V: TRBV9
CDR3: CASSPPGLAGYEQYF; DNA: TGTGCCAGCTCACCACCGGGACTAGCGGGGTACGAGCAGTACTTC; J: TRBJ2-7; D: TRBD2; size: .; V: TRBV18
CDR3: CASSLSSDYGYTF; DNA: TGTGCCAGCAGTTTATCGTCCGACTATGGCTACACCTTC; J: TRBJ1-2; D: .; size: .; V: TRBV27
CDR3: CASSLEQGRGYEQYF; DNA: TGCGCCAGCAGCTTGGAACAGGGGAGAGGGTACGAGCAGTACTTC; J: TRBJ2-7; D: TRBD1; size: .; V: TRBV5-1
CDR3: CASSVAGKQFF; DNA: TGTGCCAGCAGCGTAGCAGGGAAGCAGTTCTTC; J: TRBJ2-1; D: .; size: .; V: TRBV9
CDR3: CASSFTGDNQPQHF; DNA: TGTGCCAGCAGCTTCACAGGAGACAATCAGCCCCAGCATTTT; J: TRBJ1-5; D: .; size: .; V: TRBV7-9
CDR3: CASGGPRGTDTQYF; DNA: TGTGCCAGTGGAGGACCCCGAGGCACAGATACGCAGTATTTT; J: TRBJ2-3; D: .; size: .; V: TRBV25-1
CDR3: CASSPRQGSYGYTF; DNA: TGTGCCAGCAGTCCCCGACAGGGCTCCTATGGCTACACCTTC; J: TRBJ1-2; D: TRBD1; size: once; V: TRBV27
CDR3: CASSSTGQGYEQYF; DNA: TGTGCCAGCAGTTCAACGGGACAGGGCTACGAGCAGTACTTC; J: TRBJ2-7; D: TRBD1; size: few; V: TRBV27
CDR3: CASGLRDRRGQPQHF; DNA: TGTGCCAGCGGACTCCGGGACAGGCGGGGTCAGCCCCAGCATTTT; J: TRBJ1-5; D: TRBD1; size: .; V: TRBV2
CDR3: CASSQVASAYEQYF; DNA: TGCGCCAGCAGCCAAGTGGCTAGCGCCTACGAGCAGTACTTC; J: TRBJ2-7; D: .; size: many; V: TRBV4-3
CDR3: CASSPYPGDRAGSGPSYEQYF; DNA: TGTGCCAGCTCACCGTACCCCGGGGACAGAGCCGGGAGCGGGCCTTCCTACGAGCAGTACTTC; J: TRBJ2-7; D: .; size: .; V: TRBV18
CDR3: CASAPQDRASGGYTF; DNA: TGTGCCAGTGCACCCCAGGACAGGGCCAGTGGTGGCTACACCTTC; J: TRBJ1-2; D: TRBD1; size: .; V: TRBV19
CDR3: CASSYLQGDYGYTF; DNA: TGTGCCAGCAGTTACTTACAGGGAGATTATGGCTACACCTTC; J: TRBJ1-2; D: .; size: .; V: TRBV6-6
CDR3: CASSYGAGGRSPLHF; DNA: TGTGCCAGCAGTTATGGGGCGGGGGGGCGGTCACCCCTCCACTTT; J: TRBJ1-6; D: .; size: .; V: TRBV6-5
CDR3: CASRGGRGPVTEAFF; DNA: TGTGCCAGCAGGGGGGGACGGGGACCAGTCACTGAAGCTTTCTTT; J: TRBJ1-1; D: .; size: .; V: TRBV6-5
CDR3: CASSLLASGGPGELFF; DNA: TGTGCCAGCAGTTTATTGGCTAGCGGGGGCCCAGGGGAGCTGTTTTTT; J: TRBJ2-2; D: TRBD2; size: .; V: TRBV27
CDR3: CASSQVSMDSPLHF; DNA: TGCGCCAGCAGCCAAGTTAGCATGGATTCACCCCTCCACTTT; J: TRBJ1-6; D: .; size: .; V: TRBV4-3
CDR3: CASSLGWDRANQPQHF; DNA: TGTGCCAGCAGCTTGGGATGGGACAGGGCGAATCAGCCCCAGCATTTT; J: TRBJ1-5; D: TRBD1; size: .; V: TRBV5-5
CDR3: CASSGRDYEQYF; DNA: TGTGCCAGCAGCGGCCGGGACTACGAGCAGTACTTC; J: TRBJ2-7; D: .; size: .; V: TRBV7-9
CDR3: CASSLDGTVNQPQHF; DNA: TGTGCCAGCAGCTTAGATGGGACAGTCAATCAGCCCCAGCATTTT; J: TRBJ1-5; D: TRBD1; size: .; V: TRBV7-9
CDR3: CASKRDRDGYTF; DNA: TGTGCCAGCAAACGGGACAGGGATGGCTACACCTTC; J: TRBJ1-2; D: TRBD1; size: .; V: TRBV19
CDR3: CASSSQTGSGGELFF; DNA: TGCGCCAGCAGCTCCCAGACAGGGTCGGGCGGGGAGCTGTTTTTT; J: TRBJ2-2; D: TRBD1; size: .; V: TRBV5-1
CDR3: CASSELQGLYSEAFF; DNA: TGCGCCAGCAGTGAGTTGCAGGGGCTCTACTCTGAAGCTTTCTTT; J: TRBJ1-1; D: .; size: .; V: TRBV10-1
CDR3: CASSQDLAQYNEQFF; DNA: TGTGCCAGCAGCCAAGATCTGGCCCAATACAATGAGCAGTTCTTC; J: TRBJ2-1; D: .; size: .; V: TRBV4-2
CDR3: CASSLNRADEKLFF; DNA: TGTGCCAGCAGTTTAAACAGGGCCGATGAAAAACTGTTTTTT; J: TRBJ1-4; D: .; size: .; V: TRBV28
CDR3: CASSQQGQGGYSGANVLTF; DNA: TGCGCCAGCAGCCAGCAGGGACAGGGAGGTTACTCTGGGGCCAACGTCCTGACTTTC; J: TRBJ2-6; D: TRBD1; size: once; V: TRBV4-3
CDR3: CSVEEPTGVENGYTF; DNA: TGCAGCGTTGAAGAGCCGACAGGAGTCGAAAATGGCTACACCTTC; J: TRBJ1-2; D: .; size: .; V: TRBV29-1
CDR3: CASSEGQGLANEKLFF; DNA: TGTGCCAGCAGCGAGGGACAGGGGCTCGCTAATGAAAAACTGTTTTTT; J: TRBJ1-4; D: TRBD1; size: .; V: TRBV9
CDR3: CAWSRPSGFTDTQYF; DNA: TGTGCCTGGAGTAGGCCTAGCGGGTTCACAGATACGCAGTATTTT; J: TRBJ2-3; D: TRBD2; size: .; V: TRBV30
CDR3: CASSPQAGGPNEQFF; DNA: TGTGCCAGCAGCCCTCAAGCGGGAGGACCCAATGAGCAGTTCTTC; J: TRBJ2-1; D: TRBD2; size: .; V: TRBV7-3
CDR3: CASSWGQLGRPEAFF; DNA: TGTGCCAGCAGCTGGGGACAGTTGGGGAGGCCTGAAGCTTTCTTT; J: TRBJ1-1; D: TRBD1; size: .; V: TRBV6-5
CDR3: CASSVESGLNQPQHF; DNA: TGTGCCAGCAGCGTAGAATCCGGTCTGAATCAGCCCCAGCATTTT; J: TRBJ1-5; D: .; size: .; V: TRBV9
CDR3: CASSPTGTSSYNEQFF; DNA: TGTGCCAGCAGCCCTACCGGGACTAGTTCCTACAATGAGCAGTTCTTC; J: TRBJ2-1; D: TRBD2; size: .; V: TRBV7-3
CDR3: CAWSQGFGEAFF; DNA: TGTGCCTGGAGTCAGGGATTTGGTGAAGCTTTCTTT; J: TRBJ1-1; D: .; size: few; V: TRBV30
CDR3: CASSIDWGDNEQFF; DNA: TGTGCCAGTAGTATAGATTGGGGAGACAATGAGCAGTTCTTC; J: TRBJ2-1; D: .; size: .; V: TRBV19
CDR3: CASSQGREKEPQHF; DNA: TGTGCCAGCAGCCAAGGCAGGGAAAAAGAACCCCAGCATTTT; J: TRBJ1-5; D: .; size: .; V: TRBV16
CDR3: CASSPQGLGYEQYF; DNA: TGTGCCAGCTCACCACAGGGGTTGGGGTACGAGCAGTACTTC; J: TRBJ2-7; D: .; size: .; V: TRBV18
CDR3: CASSLAASYEQYF; DNA: TGTGCCAGCAGCTTAGCGGCTTCCTACGAGCAGTACTTC; J: TRBJ2-7; D: .; size: .; V: TRBV7-9
CDR3: CASSFRDTEAFF; DNA: TGTGCCAGCAGCTTCCGGGACACTGAAGCTTTCTTT; J: TRBJ1-1; D: .; size: .; V: TRBV5-6
CDR3: CASSPDNSYEQYF; DNA: TGTGCCAGCAGCCCGGACAACTCCTACGAGCAGTACTTC; J: TRBJ2-7; D: .; size: .; V: TRBV5-6
CDR3: CASSLSLLGVNEQFF; DNA: TGTGCCAGCAGCCTCTCCCTCCTAGGGGTCAATGAGCAGTTCTTC; J: TRBJ2-1; D: .; size: once; V: TRBV27
CDR3: CASGFGGPGTDTQYF; DNA: TGTGCTAGTGGTTTTGGAGGGCCGGGCACAGATACGCAGTATTTT; J: TRBJ2-3; D: .; size: .; V: TRBV12-5
CDR3: CASSLIAGTGTYEQYF; DNA: TGTGCCAGCAGTTTAATAGCGGGGACAGGGACCTACGAGCAGTACTTC; J: TRBJ2-7; D: .; size: .; V: TRBV28
CDR3: CASSLLFGDRVTQPQHF; DNA: TGTGCCAGCAGTTTACTCTTCGGGGACAGGGTCACTCAGCCCCAGCATTTT; J: TRBJ1-5; D: TRBD1; size: .; V: TRBV27
CDR3: CASSGLSGYTF; DNA: TGTGCCAGCTCAGGGTTGAGTGGCTACACCTTC; J: TRBJ1-2; D: .; size: few; V: TRBV25-1
CDR3: CASSSRGPNEQFF; DNA: TGTGCCAGCAGTAGCAGGGGCCCCAATGAGCAGTTCTTC; J: TRBJ2-1; D: .; size: .; V: TRBV5-4